The 28 T cell receptor beta chains below come from one sample, sequenced in a study of T cells in localized non-small cell lung cancer. The assay was immunoSEQ multiplex PCR, and TCRdb's table has in-frame clones only and misses some. The table includes about 33,000 clones, approximately 90% detected once. This material consisted of peripheral blood, taken before any cancer treatment. The origin of the receptors is a male donor older than 55 with stage III lung adenocarcinoma.

This clone was seen only once. Different DNA sequences within this sample yield the same CDR3. This chain connects TRBV6-5 to TRBJ1-1, with TRBD1 identical over 7 bases. The CDR3 sequence is 14 residues long. Unmatched junction bases numbered 1, after V lost 2 bases and J lost 1 base. Germline V gene data show CDR1 as MNHEY and CDR2 as SVGAGI. The CDR3 bases are TGTGCCAGCAGTTACACAGGGGCGAACACTGAAGCTTTCTTT. Its translation is CASSYTGANTEAFF.

This clone was seen a single time. The V and J genes are TRBV5-1 and TRBJ2-5; D could derive from TRBD1 or TRBD2 (5 bases each). The V gene lost 3 bases and the J gene lost 4 bases, with 16 bases spanning the gap. Germline-derived CDR1 and CDR2 are SGHRS and YFSETQ. The CDR3 is 15 amino acids. The CDR3 bases are TGCGCCAGCAGCTACCAAGCAGGGACCGGAGAGACCCAGTACTTC. Its translation: CASSYQAGTGETQYF.

This clone has only one observation. The CDR3 sequence is CASSLNRQGASTEAFF. CDR3 coding DNA: TGTGCCAGCAGCTTGAACCGACAGGGGGCGTCCACTGAAGCTTTCTTT. V is TRBV7-8 and J is TRBJ1-1; TRBD1 agrees at 10 bases. The CDR3 runs to 16 residues. Losses at the gene ends were 3 bases for V and 4 bases for J; bases not matched to a gene: 8. Germline V CDR1 and CDR2: SGHVS, FQNEAQ.

This clone came up a few times. This rearrangement joins TRBV7-8 to TRBJ1-1, with unresolved D. From germline, CDR1 is SGHVS and CDR2 FQNEAQ. The V and J ends lost 5 bases and 0 bases respectively, with 4 bases between them. The CDR3 is made up of 12 amino acids. CDR3 sequence (DNA): TGTGCCAGCAGCCTCATGAACACTGAAGCTTTCTTT. This gives the protein CASSLMNTEAFF. The entire variable domain, with the rest obtained from reference TRBV7-8 and TRBJ1-1, is as follows: GAGVSQSPRYKVAKRGQDVALRCDPISGHVSLFWYQQALGQGPEFLTYFQNEAQLDKSGLPSDRFFAERPEGSVSTLKIQRTQQEDSAVYLCASSLMNTEAFFGQGTRLTVV.

The chain carries TRBV27 and TRBJ2-7; 11 positions agree with TRBD2. The CDR3 totals 14 residues. The V segment lost 5 bases and the J segment 2 bases; nucleotides outside the gene matches: 2. Germline CDR1 MNHEY, CDR2 SMNVEV (reference sequence). The CDR3 spells CASSIAGGTYEQYF. The CDR3 DNA follows: TGTGCCAGCAGTATAGCGGGGGGGACCTACGAGCAGTACTTC.

CDR3 amino acids: CASTLQGSRETQYF. CDR3 coding DNA: TGTGCCAGCACCTTACAGGGTTCACGAGAGACCCAGTACTTC. The genes are TRBV6-1 and TRBJ2-5, with a weak D call TRBD1 (6 bases). The CDR3 has 14 residues. Germline V gives CDR1 MNHNS, CDR2 SASEGT. Trimming took 7 bases from V and 4 from J, leaving 16 bases between them.

V is TRBV2 and J is TRBJ2-1, with 8 bases identical to TRBD2. From germline, CDR1 is SNHLY and CDR2 FYNNEI. This CDR3 contains 15 residues. V lost 10 bases to trimming and J lost 2 bases; unmatched junction nucleotides: 10. The CDR3 nucleotides are TGTGCCAACGCAATCCTCGGGGGGGCCTACAATGAGCAGTTCTTC. Its translation is CANAILGGAYNEQFF.

The J gene is TRBJ1-5, the V gene TRBV7-8; perhaps TRBD1 as D (6 bases). The V end was cut by 2 bases, the J end by 4 bases, with 9 bases between. The CDR3 is made up of 14 amino acids. The germline CDR1 and CDR2 sequences are SGHVS and FQNEAQ. The CDR3 nucleotides are TGTGCCAGCAGCTTAAAGGGGGGAAATCAGCCCCAGCATTTT. This translates into CASSLKGGNQPQHF.

The chain has TRBV5-8 and TRBJ1-2, with TRBD1 identical over 7 bases. The CDR3 is 13 amino acids. J lost 7 bases, V lost 4 bases, and 7 bases had no gene match. Germline V gene sequence: CDR1 SGHTS, CDR2 YDEGEE. DNA for the CDR3: TGTGCCAGCAGCCGGGACAGTATGGGTGGCTACACCTTC. It is translated as CASSRDSMGGYTF.

This sequence joins TRBV21-1 and TRBJ2-2; the table's D call TRBD2 went unverified against the DNA. TRBV21-1 is tagged as a pseudogene. The CDR3 is 19 residues long. The chain's CDR3 is CASSKERSGWSTNTGELFF. The DNA of the CDR3 is TGTGCCAGCAGCAAAGAAAGAAGCGGGTGGTCCACGAACACCGGGGAGCTGTTTTTT.

The chain is built from TRBV6-1 and TRBJ1-3; a weak D match, TRBD1 (6 bases). V lost 6 bases, J lost 4 bases, and 13 bases lay in between. This CDR3 has 14 amino acids. Germline V CDR1 and CDR2: MNHNS, SASEGT. DNA for the CDR3: TGTGCCAGCAGCGTACAGGGAACAGGAAACACCATATATTTT. Translation: CASSVQGTGNTIYF.

This sequence joins TRBV7-7 and TRBJ2-3; D gene ambiguous. Germline-derived CDR1 and CDR2 are SSHAT and FNYEAQ (reference sequence). Trimming cost V 5 bases and J 4 bases, with 13 bases left between them. The CDR3 runs 14 residues. CDR3 sequence (DNA): TGTGCCAGCAGCCTCCTGGGTGGTGCAGATACGCAGTATTTT. Its translation is CASSLLGGADTQYF.

This clone was detected only once. The rearrangement uses TRBV5-1 and TRBJ1-2, with TRBD1 matching over 10 bases. V lost 4 bases to trimming and J lost 8 bases; unmatched junction nucleotides: 11. Germline values: CDR1 SGHRS, CDR2 YFSETQ. The CDR3 runs 15 residues. The CDR3 region is CASSQAGTGERGYTF. CDR3 in DNA: TGCGCCAGCAGCCAGGCCGGGACAGGGGAGAGAGGCTACACCTTC.

This sequence joins TRBV28 and TRBJ2-5, with no clear D. The CDR3 extends over 12 amino acids. Germline CDR1 MDHEN, CDR2 SYDVKM. V was cut by 4 bases and J by 9 bases, with 12 bases left in between. CDR3 coding DNA: TGTGCCAGCAGTTCTGGTTTCGCGGCCCAGTACTTC. It specifies CASSSGFAAQYF.

This chain links TRBV7-2 with TRBJ2-7, with D perhaps TRBD2 (7 bases). CDR3 length equals 15 residues. Trimming removed 2 bases from V and 4 bases from J, with 15 bases in between. Germline V gene lookup returns CDR1 SGHTA and CDR2 FQGNSA. The CDR3 DNA reads TGTGCCAGCAGCTTATCGAGGGGGGGCCTTTACGAGCAGTACTTC. Its translation: CASSLSRGGLYEQYF.

The chain employs TRBV28 and TRBJ2-3, with unresolved D. Germline assignment: CDR1 MDHEN and CDR2 SYDVKM. Deletions cut 4 bases from V and 0 bases from J, with 17 bases between. This CDR3 has 17 amino acids. The CDR3 DNA follows: TGTGCCAGCAGTTCAGGTTCGGTCAGCTCTAGCACAGATACGCAGTATTTT. Protein product: CASSSGSVSSSTDTQYF.

The chain joins TRBV28 to TRBJ2-3, with 12 nucleotides matching TRBD1. This CDR3 is 18 amino acids long. Germline values: CDR1 MDHEN, CDR2 SYDVKM. After removal of 5 bases from V and 1 base from J, the junction contained 10 bases not matched to a gene. The CDR3 coding sequence is TGTGCCAGCAGTCCCAGACCGGGACAGGGGGCCGGCACAGATACGCAGTATTTT. It yields the protein CASSPRPGQGAGTDTQYF.

The rearrangement joins TRBV2 to TRBJ1-6; weak D call: TRBD1 (6 bases). Germline V gene sequence: CDR1 SNHLY, CDR2 FYNNEI. CDR3 size: 16 residues. V lost 3 bases and J 6 bases, leaving 15 bases between the germline ends. The CDR3 reads CASSEDSQAPNSPLHF. In nucleotides, the CDR3 is TGTGCCAGCAGTGAGGACAGCCAGGCACCTAATTCACCCCTCCACTTT.

The chain links TRBV12-5 to TRBJ2-1, with 11 bases lining up with TRBD1. Germline CDR1 is LGHNT and CDR2 is FRNRAP. This CDR3 is built from 19 residues. Trimming cost V 2 bases and J 8 bases; bases outside gene matches: 17. CDR3 protein: CASGLKRTGGVGWIDEQFF. The CDR3 DNA reads TGTGCTAGTGGTTTGAAGAGGACAGGGGGCGTCGGATGGATCGATGAGCAGTTCTTC.

V is TRBV2 and J is TRBJ2-3; D is ambiguous. CDR1 is SNHLY, CDR2 FYNNEI, per germline. The CDR3 totals 16 residues. V shed 3 bases and J shed 0 bases, with 13 bases lying between them. The CDR3 coding sequence is TGTGCCAGCAGTGACCTAGTCGGGCGTAGCACAGATACGCAGTATTTT. This gives the protein CASSDLVGRSTDTQYF.

A few counts support this clone. J is TRBJ2-7 and V is TRBV6-5; D assignment may be TRBD1 or TRBD2 (5 bases each). Germline CDR1 reads MNHEY; CDR2 reads SVGAGI. V was clipped by 6 bases and J by 6 bases, with 21 bases between them. This CDR3 has 15 residues. CDR3: CASSRRDVTTVEQYF. The CDR3 DNA follows: TGTGCCAGCAGCCGCCGGGACGTCACAACGGTCGAGCAGTACTTC.

The genes are TRBV7-8 and TRBJ2-5; D remains ambiguous. CDR3 length equals 13 residues. Germline CDR1 reads SGHVS; CDR2 reads FQNEAQ. V was shortened by 1 base and J by 5 bases, with 8 bases between the two germline ends. The CDR3 here is CASSLGALETQYF. DNA for the CDR3: TGTGCCAGCAGCTTAGGGGCCTTGGAGACCCAGTACTTC. The whole variable domain, filled in from reference TRBV7-8 and TRBJ2-5, reads GAGVSQSPRYKVAKRGQDVALRCDPISGHVSLFWYQQALGQGPEFLTYFQNEAQLDKSGLPSDRFFAERPEGSVSTLKIQRTQQEDSAVYLCASSLGALETQYFGPGTRLLVL.

The CDR3 DNA reads as TGCGCCAGCAGCTCTAGTCCAGACACAGATACGCAGTATTTT. It codes for CASSSSPDTDTQYF. The chain employs TRBV5-1 and TRBJ2-3; D not certain. Germline V gene data show CDR1 as SGHRS and CDR2 as YFSETQ. The CDR3 extends over 14 amino acids. Trimming removed 3 bases from V and 2 bases from J, with 10 bases in between.

The chain employs TRBV27 and TRBJ1-6; 7 bases are a match to TRBD1. V was clipped by 6 bases and J by 3 bases; unmatched bases: 5. CDR1 and CDR2 from the germline V gene are MNHEY and SMNVEV (reference sequence). The CDR3 covers 15 residues. DNA for the CDR3: TGTGCCAGCAGGGGGGGGACAGTCTATAATTCACCCCTCCACTTT. Translating gives CASRGGTVYNSPLHF.

This chain connects TRBV29-1 to TRBJ2-7, with 7 positions matching TRBD2. V was clipped by 4 bases and J by 5 bases; unmatched bases: 11. This CDR3 is 14 amino acids long. Germline V gene lookup returns CDR1 SQVTM and CDR2 ANQGSEA. CDR3 loop: CSVASGKVKNEQYF. CDR3 bases: TGCAGCGTTGCAAGCGGGAAGGTCAAAAACGAGCAGTACTTC.

The chain employs TRBV10-2 and TRBJ1-2, with TRBD1 matching 7 bases. Germline CDR1 and CDR2: WSHSY and SAAADI. The CDR3 loop spans 14 amino acids. V dropped 2 bases and J dropped 4; count of bases not matched to a gene: 4. Here the CDR3 reads CASSEGRGPYGYTF. CDR3 nucleotides: TGCGCCAGCAGTGAGGGTAGGGGGCCCTATGGCTACACCTTC.

This clone was seen just once. The rearrangement links TRBV6-5 to TRBJ1-4, with D unclear. The germline CDR1 and CDR2 sequences are MNHEY and SVGAGI. This CDR3 has 15 residues. Trimming took off 4 bases at V and 7 bases at J, with 16 bases between the two ends. The CDR3 loop reads CASSSSNRGVEKLFF. CDR3 coding DNA: TGTGCCAGCAGTTCCTCAAACCGAGGAGTTGAAAAACTGTTTTTT.

The chain has TRBV18 and TRBJ1-1; D might be TRBD1 (6 bases). Trimming cost V 5 bases and J 3 bases, with 13 bases left between them. The V gene's germline CDR1 is KGHSH and CDR2 LQKENI. The CDR3 spans 14 residues. This CDR3 is CASSFQDSYTEAFF. CDR3 nucleotide sequence: TGTGCCAGCTCATTTCAGGACAGTTACACTGAAGCTTTCTTT.